What follows describes a single T cell receptor beta chain. Its antigen remains unidentified. These data are taken from a study of lymphopenia after photon versus proton radiotherapy. Study-level results: After the lymphocyte nadir, photon-treated repertoires showed oligoclonal expansion, especially of CD8+ Temra cells.

V was clipped by 6 bases and J by 5 bases, with 10 bases between them. The CDR3 covers 12 residues. CDR1 is MNHNS and CDR2 is SASEGT in the germline V gene. Generated by immunoSEQ multiplex PCR, the TCRdb table keeps only in-frame clones and is missing some. Altogether some 27,000 clones are present, about 81% being singletons, with the ten largest covering roughly a third. Specimen: peripheral blood, collected from a patient treated with photon-based radiotherapy. This receptor was obtained from a middle-aged man with gastric cancer. The chain carries TRBV6-1 and TRBJ2-5, with D unclear. As DNA, the CDR3 is TGTGCCAGCAGAAGTTCTGGGGAGACCCAGTACTTC. This codes for CASRSSGETQYF.